These 16 T cell receptor beta chains were sequenced from one sample in a study of T cell repertoires in cytomegalovirus infection. MiXCR, run by TCRdb on the reads, gives a single entry per CDR3 protein. The sample gives approximately 190,000 distinct CDR3 sequences, about 28% of which show up once; 31% is in the top ten. Sequencing input: PBMCs. The origin of the receptors is a human donor in good health (CMV status not recorded). Some clones in this sample may be carry-over from other donors' samples.

J is TRBJ1-5 and V is TRBV12-3 or TRBV12-4; the D gene is possibly TRBD1 (5 bases). Between the trimmed V and J ends, which lost 1 base and 2 bases, there was a span of 9 bases. The CDR3 has 15 residues. CDR3 bases: TGTGCCAGCAGTTTAGGGACATGGGGCAATCAGCCCCAGCATTTT. The encoded protein is CASSLGTWGNQPQHF.

This clonotype was recorded a few times. V gene TRBV7-9 combines with J gene TRBJ1-2, with no clear D. V was shortened by 5 bases and J by 6 bases, with 13 bases between the two germline ends. Germline CDR1 reads SEHNR; CDR2 reads FQNEAQ (reference sequence). The CDR3 is 13 amino acids. The CDR3 DNA is TGTGCCAGCAGCCCTAAAGGGAATGATGGCTACACCTTC. Amino acid sequence: CASSPKGNDGYTF.

The V and J genes are TRBV27 and TRBJ1-2; TRBD1 aligns across 7 bases. V lost 5 bases to trimming and J lost 6 bases; unmatched junction nucleotides: 9. CDR3 length: 14 residues. Germline CDR1 MNHEY, CDR2 SMNVEV (reference sequence). The CDR3 region has the DNA TGTGCCAGCAGTCCGGGACAGCTTTATGATGGCTACACCTTC. This encodes CASSPGQLYDGYTF.

A few counts support this clonotype. CDR3 loop: CASTEGGGANEQYF. CDR3 DNA sequence: TGTGCCAGCACCGAGGGCGGGGGGGCAAACGAGCAGTACTTC. The chain joins TRBV2 to TRBJ2-7; TRBD2 agrees at 9 bases. The germline V gene encodes CDR1 SNHLY and CDR2 FYNNEI. V lost 7 bases, J lost 5 bases, and 9 bases stayed unmatched. This CDR3 region has 14 residues.

This clonotype appeared a few times. The chain is built from TRBV7-2 and TRBJ2-1, with D uncertain. The V end was cut by 4 bases, the J end by 3 bases, with 7 bases between. Germline V CDR1 and CDR2: SGHTA, FQGNSA. The CDR3 is made up of 13 amino acids. This CDR3 is CASSSYGYNEQFF. The CDR3 DNA is TGTGCCAGCAGCTCCTACGGCTACAATGAGCAGTTCTTC.

This clonotype was seen once. The chain combines TRBV5-6 with TRBJ1-1; 8 bases align to TRBD1. With 1 base clipped from V and 6 bases from J, the junction kept 5 bases outside the gene matches. Germline V gives CDR1 SGHDT, CDR2 YYEEEE. CDR3 length: 14 amino acids. The CDR3 region has the DNA TGTGCCAGCAGCTTGCCGACAGGGGTGGCTGAAGCTTTCTTT. It codes for CASSLPTGVAEAFF.

This chain connects TRBV6-2 or TRBV6-3 to TRBJ2-7, with 12 bases identical to TRBD2. Trimming at V came to 6 bases and at J to 2 bases, leaving 5 bases not matched to a gene. The CDR3 runs to 15 residues. Germline V gene lookup returns CDR1 MNHEY and CDR2 SVGEGT. CDR3 bases: TGTGCCAGCAGCTCGACTAGCGGGGGCCCCTACGAGCAGTACTTC. This codes for CASSSTSGGPYEQYF.

The genes are TRBV20-1 and TRBJ2-3; 8 nucleotides line up with TRBD2. The V gene's germline CDR1 is DFQATT and CDR2 SNEGSKA (reference sequence). Germline trimming cut 4 bases from V and 5 bases from J; bases unmatched to any gene: 8. The CDR3 is 14 amino acids. The CDR3 protein is CSAIIAGSGDTQYF. The DNA of the CDR3 is TGCAGTGCTATTATAGCGGGGTCGGGAGATACGCAGTATTTT.

This clonotype was counted a few times. The J gene is TRBJ1-2, the V gene TRBV4-2, with TRBD1 as a possible D gene (6 bases). V was shortened by 2 bases and J by 7 bases, with 17 bases between the two germline ends. Germline-derived CDR1 and CDR2 are LGHNA and YNFKEQ. The CDR3 contains 15 residues. The CDR3 protein is CASSQPGQSGSGYTF. The DNA for the CDR3 is TGTGCCAGCAGCCAACCCGGACAGTCTGGAAGTGGCTACACCTTC.

The chain is built from TRBV5-1 and TRBJ2-1; possible D gene TRBD1, 6 bases. The CDR3 consists of 15 residues. CDR1 is SGHRS and CDR2 is YFSETQ in the germline V gene. Trimming removed 0 bases from V and 8 bases from J, with 15 bases in between. The CDR3 DNA follows: TGCGCCAGCAGCTTGGGGGGGCGCGATGTAGATGAGCAGTTCTTC. Amino acids: CASSLGGRDVDEQFF.

The chain couples TRBV14 to TRBJ1-2; possibly TRBD1 for D (6 bases). The CDR3 runs 15 residues. Germline lookup yields CDR1 SGHDN and CDR2 FVKESK. Deletions cut 0 bases from V and 8 bases from J, with 16 bases between. This CDR3 is CASSQDAGAGTGYTF. The CDR3 DNA reads TGTGCCAGCAGCCAAGATGCGGGGGCCGGGACGGGCTACACCTTC.

The chain recombines TRBV10-2 with TRBJ2-7; D not certain. V gave up 0 bases and J gave up 3 bases, with 6 bases separating them. The CDR3 is made up of 13 amino acids. Per the germline V gene, CDR1 is WSHSY and CDR2 is SAAADI. Here the CDR3 reads CASSESIDYEQYF. The CDR3, as DNA: TGCGCCAGCAGTGAGTCGATCGACTACGAGCAGTACTTC.

This rearrangement joins TRBV10-3 to TRBJ2-3; TRBD1 matches at 8 bases. The germline CDR1 and CDR2 sequences are ENHRY and SYGVKD. The CDR3 is made up of 13 amino acids. With 11 bases clipped from V and 4 bases from J, the junction kept 8 bases outside the gene matches. CDR3 protein: CAARTGRADTQYF. The CDR3 DNA reads TGTGCCGCTAGGACAGGGCGAGCAGATACGCAGTATTTT.

This rearrangement joins TRBV6-2 or TRBV6-3 to TRBJ2-1, with 11 bases fitting TRBD2. The J segment lost 2 bases and the V segment lost 0 bases, leaving 0 bases of the junction unmatched. Germline V gives CDR1 MNHEY, CDR2 SVGEGT. The CDR3 runs to 16 residues. CDR3 in DNA: TGTGCCAGCAGTTACTCGACTAGCGGGGCCTACAATGAGCAGTTCTTC. Protein product: CASSYSTSGAYNEQFF.

The J gene is TRBJ1-1, the V gene TRBV25-1; 9 nucleotides match TRBD1. CDR1 and CDR2 from the germline V gene are MGHDK and SYGVNS. CDR3 length: 13 amino acids. Germline trimming cut 6 bases from V and 6 bases from J; bases unmatched to any gene: 5. The chain's CDR3 is CASRGQGPAEAFF. The CDR3 coding sequence is TGTGCCAGCAGGGGACAGGGCCCGGCTGAAGCTTTCTTT.

This clonotype was observed a handful of times. V usage is TRBV20-1 and J usage is TRBJ2-7; D unclear. The germline gives CDR1 DFQATT, CDR2 SNEGSKA (reference sequence). The length of the CDR3 is 12 residues. V gave up 3 bases and J gave up 0 bases, with 6 bases separating them. The CDR3 is CSASYHSYEQYF. CDR3 nucleotides: TGCAGTGCTAGTTACCACTCCTACGAGCAGTACTTC.